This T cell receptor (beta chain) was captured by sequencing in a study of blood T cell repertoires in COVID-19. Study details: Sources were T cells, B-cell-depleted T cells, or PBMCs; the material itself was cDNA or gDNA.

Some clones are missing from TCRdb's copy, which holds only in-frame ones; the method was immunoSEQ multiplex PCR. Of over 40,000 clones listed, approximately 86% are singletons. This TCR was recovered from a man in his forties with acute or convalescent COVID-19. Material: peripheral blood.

The CDR3 region has the DNA TGTGCCTGGAGGGGGACAAAAGACTATGGCTACACCTTC. Its translation: CAWRGTKDYGYTF. The V call is TRBV30, the J call TRBJ1-2; D is possibly TRBD1 (6 bases). CDR3 length: 13 amino acids. Germline V gives CDR1 GTSNPN, CDR2 SVGIG (reference sequence). V was shortened by 3 bases and J by 3 bases, with 11 bases between the two germline ends.